This T cell receptor beta chain comes out of a study of CD8 T cells in Susac syndrome. Whole-study context: Blood was drawn from Susac syndrome patients while they were therapy-naive, on corticosteroids, or on intravenous immunoglobulin alone. Study observations and caveats: The CD4+ T cell repertoires of Susac syndrome were found to show no clonal expansion.

Turning to this clonotype: Antigen unknown.

Blood CD8+ and CD4+ T cells underwent high-throughput TCR beta sequencing. V lost 5 bases, J lost 6 bases, and 21 bases lay in between. This CDR3 spans 16 amino acids. Looked up from germline, CDR1 is SGHVS and CDR2 is FNYEAQ. An input of about 0.5 to 1 ug of RNA was subjected to reverse transcription using random hexamers. Coverage of TCR beta CDR3 amplification by immunoSEQ multiplex PCR extended to 54 Vbeta and 13 Jbeta. TCRdb reprocessed the immunoSEQ multiplex PCR reads with MiXCR, giving one entry per CDR3 protein. The table has about 170,000 distinct CDR3 sequences, 95% to 97% seen once; the top ten hold about 0.13%.

This sequence was found in a human donor with Susac syndrome. The sample taken for sequencing was CD4+ T cells from PBMCs. The chain links TRBV7-6 to TRBJ2-3; possible D gene TRBD2, 6 bases. CDR3 residues: CASSRLFGGVGDTQYF. CDR3 bases: TGTGCCAGCAGCCGACTTTTCGGCGGGGTGGGCGATACGCAGTATTTT.